This record looks at one T cell receptor (beta chain) sequence and its context. Which antigen it targets is not known. Base qualities are not recorded, but no much larger clone differs from it by a single base. Full-length TCR variable regions were amplified by 5' RACE PCR with constant-region reverse primers, followed by semi-nested PCR with Nested Universal Primer A. Using the ReliaPrep RNA Cell Miniprep System, total RNA was extracted, and the SMARTer RACE 5'/3' Kit was then used to reverse transcribe the RNA into 5'RACE-ready cDNA. Multiplex adaptors were used to barcode the full-length TCR alpha and beta libraries, which were then sequenced on an Illumina MiSeq. The original pipeline was this. For each of nine subset-tissue groups, sequencing data from the five patients were pooled, and the groups were compared by unsupervised clustering of TCR gene usage. Repertoire similarity was calculated with the Morisita-Horn index, weighting shared sequences by their contribution to each repertoire. TCRdb itself trimmed the public reads at Q25 with fastp, ran MiXCR and retained productive beta chains. Every entry covers one CDR3 protein and lists the most common genes and DNA from its rows. For this entry, the V and J calls and clone size follow TCRdb and not the study's own pipeline. The sample data list roughly 8,200 distinct CDR3 sequences, and about 47% of these were observed just once. Approximately 5% of the sample lies in the top ten.

Memory CD4+ T cells were isolated as CD4+CD45RO+CD25- cells. Tregs, naive and memory CD4+ T cells from tumor, blood and ipsilateral draining lymph nodes of about five breast cancer patients underwent full-length TCR alpha and beta sequencing. Tumor tissue and lymph nodes obtained from ipsilateral axillary dissection were perfused with PBS, minced and then digested with collagenase I and hyaluronidase. Mononuclear cells from lymph nodes or 50 to 60 ml of peripheral blood were isolated by Ficoll density gradient centrifugation. Sorted cell populations were confirmed by FACS to exceed 90% purity. The CDR3 goes from the cysteine to the phenylalanine over 13 residues. Left in the record is the CDR3 DNA by itself, 39 bases read in frame from the first base. Relative to germline, V is 0 bases shorter and J is 9 bases shorter, with 10 bases between their ends. CDR1 SGDLS and CDR2 YYNGEE are derived from the germline V gene.

The data belong to a study (dated by TCRdb to about 2015). Some background on the complete study: The study tested whether tumor-infiltrating Tregs in breast cancer are recruited from blood Tregs or converted in situ from other CD4+ T cell subsets.

Overall results and qualifications from the work: The TCR gene usage of tumor memory CD4+ T cells clustered together with blood and lymph node memory CD4+ cells and with lymph node naive CD4+ cells. The greatest overlap of tumor-infiltrating Treg TCR alpha and beta sequences was observed with tumor naive CD4+ T cells, followed by blood naive CD4+ T cells. The validation in the larger cohort was limited to a single TCR beta V-J rearrangement instead of whole repertoires.

Sequencing was carried out using memory CD4+ T cells sorted from a lymph node. Taken with the paper, the label for cell subset or site translates to: memory CD4+ T cells, CD4+CD45RO+CD25-. The rearranged segments are TRBV9 and TRBJ1-5, with the D gene not confidently named. This sequence was found in a female donor with breast cancer. In nucleotide form, the sequence is TGTGCCAGCAGCGTAGATGTTATGGGGCCCCAGCATTTT. It specifies CASSVDVMGPQHF.